The 30 T cell receptor beta chains reported below all come from one sample, sequenced in a study of blood T cell repertoires in COVID-19. The assay was immunoSEQ multiplex PCR, and TCRdb's table has in-frame clones only and misses some. The table has 210,000 or so clones, 78% seen once. Sequences were obtained from peripheral blood. These receptors all come from an elderly woman with active or convalescent COVID-19.

This chain connects TRBV6-5 to TRBJ2-4, with 8 bases lining up with TRBD2. CDR1 is MNHEY, CDR2 SVGAGI, per germline. The J segment lost 2 bases and the V segment lost 2 bases, leaving 5 bases of the junction unmatched. The CDR3 sequence is 16 residues long. CDR3 sequence: CASSYSRLAPKNIQYF. CDR3 coding DNA: TGTGCCAGCAGTTACAGTAGACTAGCGCCCAAAAACATTCAGTACTTC.

CDR3 coding DNA: TGTGCCAGCAGCTGGGACAGGGGTCGTACTGAAGCTTTCTTT. Amino acid sequence: CASSWDRGRTEAFF. The chain carries TRBV11-2 and TRBJ1-1; 10 bases are shared with TRBD1. The CDR3 is made up of 14 amino acids. The germline V gene encodes CDR1 SGHAT and CDR2 FQNNGV. The ends lost 4 bases at V and 5 bases at J; junction bases unmatched: 4.

This clone showed up just once. The chain recombines TRBV5-1 with TRBJ1-6; D gene ambiguous. The CDR3 has 15 residues. V lost 0 bases and J 2 bases, leaving 6 bases between the germline ends. CDR1 and CDR2 from the germline V gene are SGHRS and YFSETQ. The CDR3 DNA reads TGCGCCAGCAGCTTGGGCGGAACCTATAATTCACCCCTCCACTTT. Its translation is CASSLGGTYNSPLHF.

V and J are TRBV27 and TRBJ2-1, with 12 positions matching TRBD1. Germline V lookup: CDR1 MNHEY, CDR2 SMNVEV (reference sequence). V gave up 3 bases and J gave up 6 bases; unmatched junction bases: 3. The CDR3 contains 15 residues. For the CDR3, the DNA is TGTGCCAGCAGTTTGGGACAGGGGGCCTTCAATGAGCAGTTCTTC. Translating it yields CASSLGQGAFNEQFF.

V gene TRBV6-5 combines with J gene TRBJ1-2; 8 bases match TRBD1. CDR1 is MNHEY and CDR2 is SVGAGI in the germline V gene. With 0 bases clipped from V and 6 bases from J, the junction kept 3 bases outside the gene matches. CDR3 length: 14 amino acids. The CDR3 region is CASSYSTGDDGYTF. CDR3 nucleotide sequence: TGTGCCAGCAGTTACTCGACAGGGGACGATGGCTACACCTTC.

The chain has TRBV7-2 and TRBJ1-6, with D maybe TRBD1 (5 bases). Germline-derived CDR1 and CDR2 are SGHTA and FQGNSA. V was cut by 4 bases and J by 0 bases, with 13 bases left in between. CDR3 length: 17 amino acids. The CDR3 spells CASSSQGQSSYNSPLHF. The CDR3 coding sequence is TGTGCCAGCAGCTCCCAGGGCCAGAGCTCCTATAATTCACCCCTCCACTTT.

The rearrangement joins TRBV10-3 to TRBJ2-7; 7 bases map to TRBD2. V lost 6 bases to trimming and J lost 7 bases; unmatched junction nucleotides: 12. This CDR3 region has 14 residues. CDR1 is ENHRY, CDR2 SYGVKD, per germline. The CDR3 loop reads CAIRGGDILTEQYF. CDR3 nucleotide sequence: TGTGCCATCAGGGGGGGGGATATCTTAACGGAGCAGTACTTC.

The chain uses TRBV5-5 and TRBJ2-1, with 13 positions matching TRBD2. The CDR3 is 14 amino acids. V shed 6 bases and J 7 bases; nucleotides not matched to a gene: 4. From germline, CDR1 is SGHKS and CDR2 YYEKEE (reference sequence). Written as DNA, the CDR3 is TGTGCCAGCATCTGGACTAGCGGGGGAAATGAGCAGTTCTTC. It is translated as CASIWTSGGNEQFF.

This rearrangement joins TRBV28 to TRBJ2-3; 7 bases are a match to TRBD1. Trimming took 1 base from V and 8 from J; bases not matched to a gene: 0. Germline lookup yields CDR1 MDHEN and CDR2 SYDVKM. This CDR3 contains 12 residues. The chain's CDR3 is CASSLYRGTQYF. CDR3 bases: TGTGCCAGCAGTTTATACAGGGGTACGCAGTATTTT.

The CDR3 sequence: CASSQFASTGYTF. Written as DNA, the CDR3 is TGTGCCAGCAGCCAATTCGCCTCCACAGGCTACACCTTC. The chain employs TRBV13 and TRBJ1-2; D gene unclear. The CDR3 is 13 amino acids. Trimming pared 5 bases from V and 8 bases from J, leaving 15 bases between. Per germline, CDR1 PRHDT and CDR2 FYEKMQ (reference sequence).

V is TRBV7-3 and J is TRBJ2-7; 9 nucleotides line up with TRBD1. The CDR3 length is 13 residues. J gave up 6 bases and V 4 bases, and 4 bases lay outside the gene matches. Germline assignment: CDR1 SGHTA and CDR2 FQGTGA. The CDR3 DNA is TGTGCCAGCAGCTCACAGGGGGCAGGCGAGCAGTACTTC. Encoded protein: CASSSQGAGEQYF.

The chain recombines TRBV4-1 with TRBJ2-6, with D tentatively TRBD1 (6 bases). This CDR3 has 20 amino acids. Trimming removed 6 bases from V and 4 bases from J, with 28 bases in between. The germline V gene encodes CDR1 MGHRA and CDR2 YSYEKL. CDR3 loop: CASSRTVQNGYSGGANVLTF. CDR3 nucleotide sequence: TGCGCCAGCAGTCGGACAGTCCAAAATGGGTATAGTGGAGGGGCCAACGTCCTGACTTTC.

This rearrangement joins TRBV2 to TRBJ1-2; TRBD1 matches at 8 bases. Germline V gene data show CDR1 as SNHLY and CDR2 as FYNNEI. After removal of 6 bases from V and 4 bases from J, the junction contained 13 bases not matched to a gene. The CDR3 covers 16 residues. The CDR3 loop reads CASRPSGTGGIYGYTF. The DNA of the CDR3 is TGTGCCAGCAGGCCATCCGGGACAGGAGGTATCTATGGCTACACCTTC.

The V and J genes are TRBV6-2 or TRBV6-3 and TRBJ1-5, with D maybe TRBD1 (5 bases). This CDR3 spans 15 amino acids. Per the germline V gene, CDR1 is MNHEY and CDR2 is SVGEGT. Trimming pared 6 bases from V and 6 bases from J, leaving 18 bases between. DNA of the CDR3: TGTGCCAGCAGCCCGCAGGGTTTTCTAATTCAGCCCCAGCATTTT. This sequence encodes CASSPQGFLIQPQHF.

The chain joins TRBV5-1 to TRBJ2-5; a weak D match, TRBD1 (6 bases). Germline V gene lookup returns CDR1 SGHRS and CDR2 YFSETQ. Trimming pared 0 bases from V and 0 bases from J, leaving 9 bases between. This CDR3 is 15 amino acids long. This chain's CDR3 is CASSLGSGDQETQYF. Here the CDR3 DNA reads TGCGCCAGCAGCTTGGGTTCAGGGGACCAAGAGACCCAGTACTTC.

V gene TRBV2 combines with J gene TRBJ1-1; D perhaps matches TRBD1 (5 bases). The CDR3 has 13 amino acids. Trimming cost V 5 bases and J 4 bases, with 11 bases left between them. From germline, CDR1 is SNHLY and CDR2 FYNNEI. CDR3 bases: TGTGCCAGCAGTCTTGGACAAGCCACTGAAGCTTTCTTT. Translated, it gives CASSLGQATEAFF. Full variable domain (rest looked up from reference TRBV2 and TRBJ1-1): EPEVTQTPSHQVTQMGQEVILRCVPISNHLYFYWYRQILGQKVEFLVSFYNNEISEKSEIFDDQFSVERPDGSNFTLKIRSTKLEDSAMYFCASSLGQATEAFFGQGTRLTVV.

Here the CDR3 reads CASSPPLGGNYGYTF. The CDR3 bases are TGTGCCAGCTCACCCCCGTTAGGGGGTAACTATGGCTACACCTTC. V is TRBV18 and J is TRBJ1-2; possibly TRBD1 for D (6 bases). The germline V gene encodes CDR1 KGHSH and CDR2 LQKENI. Trimming removed 3 bases at V and 1 base at J, with 12 bases between. This CDR3 is 15 amino acids long.

J is TRBJ2-5 and V is TRBV3-1 (or the pseudogene TRBV3-2); TRBD2 agrees at 9 bases. Germline lookup yields CDR1 LGHDT and CDR2 YNNKEL (reference sequence). CDR3 length: 15 amino acids. V shed 0 bases and J 5 bases; nucleotides not matched to a gene: 4. The CDR3 DNA reads TGTGCCAGCAGCCAAGACGGGACTAGCTGGGAGACCCAGTACTTC. Translating gives CASSQDGTSWETQYF.

This clone was seen only a few times. The chain uses TRBV19 and TRBJ1-5; a weak D match, TRBD1 (6 bases). Germline V gene data show CDR1 as LNHDA and CDR2 as SQIVND (reference sequence). The CDR3 has 15 residues. The germline V and J ends were trimmed by 4 bases and 3 bases, with 13 bases remaining between them. The CDR3 DNA is TGTGCCAGTAGTAGTCCGCCAGGGGACAATCAGCCCCAGCATTTT. The encoded protein is CASSSPPGDNQPQHF.

The rearrangement links TRBV5-4 to TRBJ2-1; 8 bases match TRBD2. CDR1 is SGHNT, CDR2 YYREEE, per germline (reference sequence). V lost 2 bases and J lost 7; bases outside the gene matches: 5. The length of the CDR3 is 14 residues. The CDR3 region has the DNA TGTGCCAGCAGCTTAGCCGGCGGGGGGAATGAGCAGTTCTTC. Protein sequence: CASSLAGGGNEQFF.

This rearrangement joins TRBV7-9 to TRBJ1-1, with TRBD1 identical over 10 bases. The CDR3 extends over 14 amino acids. V dropped 2 bases and J dropped 8; count of bases not matched to a gene: 5. The germline V gene encodes CDR1 SEHNR and CDR2 FQNEAQ (reference sequence). Here the CDR3 DNA reads TGTGCCAGCAGCTTAAGACAGGGGGCGGCGGAAGCTTTCTTT. Translating gives CASSLRQGAAEAFF. The whole variable domain, remainder taken from reference TRBV7-9 and TRBJ1-1, is DTGVSQNPRHKITKRGQNVTFRCDPISEHNRLYWYRQTLGQGPEFLTYFQNEAQLEKSRLLSDRFSAERPKGSFSTLEIQRTEQGDSAMYLCASSLRQGAAEAFFGQGTRLTVV.

This chain connects TRBV4-3 to TRBJ2-2; TRBD2 matches 8 bases. CDR3 length: 20 residues. Germline CDR1 is LGHNA and CDR2 is YSLEER. V trimming: 0 bases; J trimming: 6 bases; junction bases outside the gene matches: 18. CDR3 in amino acids: CASSQDRPHGPAGAAGELFF. The CDR3 DNA is TGCGCCAGCAGCCAAGATCGCCCACACGGGCCAGCGGGGGCGGCCGGGGAGCTGTTTTTT.

This chain connects TRBV5-1 to TRBJ2-5; D is unresolved. V lost 0 bases and J lost 5, with 17 bases in between. The V gene's germline CDR1 is SGHRS and CDR2 YFSETQ. CDR3 length: 16 residues. This CDR3 is CASSLVGSHSWETQYF. The CDR3 nucleotides are TGCGCCAGCAGCTTGGTCGGGTCCCATTCGTGGGAGACCCAGTACTTC.

This chain links TRBV5-1 with TRBJ2-5; 9 bases are a match to TRBD1. The ends lost 4 bases at V and 4 bases at J; junction bases unmatched: 2. The CDR3 has 13 residues. The germline V gene has CDR1 SGHRS and CDR2 YFSETQ. CDR3 nucleotide sequence: TGCGCCAGCAGCATGGGACAGGGAGAGACCCAGTACTTC. Translation: CASSMGQGETQYF.

The genes are TRBV29-1 and TRBJ1-2; the D gene is possibly TRBD1 (6 bases). The CDR3 has 13 amino acids. V lost 7 bases and J 4 bases, leaving 16 bases between the germline ends. Germline CDR1 is SQVTM and CDR2 is ANQGSEA. CDR3 in amino acids: CSALAGAGYGYTF. The CDR3, as DNA: TGCAGCGCGCTCGCGGGGGCGGGCTATGGCTACACCTTC.

J is TRBJ1-2 and V is TRBV19; TRBD1 is a possible D gene (6 bases). V lost 3 bases and J lost 4, with 9 bases in between. The CDR3 is 13 amino acids. Germline V gene data show CDR1 as LNHDA and CDR2 as SQIVND (reference sequence). CDR3 nucleotides: TGTGCCAGTAGTATCGGACAGTTCTATGGCTACACCTTC. Its protein product is CASSIGQFYGYTF.

J is TRBJ1-2 and V is TRBV2; D may be TRBD1 (6 bases). The CDR3 consists of 13 residues. Germline CDR1 is SNHLY and CDR2 is FYNNEI. The germline V and J ends were trimmed by 4 bases and 4 bases, with 10 bases remaining between them. This CDR3 is CASSGGHFYGYTF. The CDR3 DNA reads TGTGCCAGCAGTGGGGGACACTTCTATGGCTACACCTTC.

This clone was found a few times. This sequence joins TRBV6-6 and TRBJ2-7; no firm D call. CDR3 size: 14 residues. Germline V gene data show CDR1 as MNHNY and CDR2 as SVGAGI (reference sequence). Trimming took off 5 bases at V and 0 bases at J, with 11 bases between the two ends. The CDR3 DNA follows: TGTGCCAGCAGTCCACAGAAGAGCTCCTACGAGCAGTACTTC. This sequence encodes CASSPQKSSYEQYF.

The V and J genes are TRBV7-2 and TRBJ1-5, with a tentative D call TRBD1 (5 bases). Per the germline V gene, CDR1 is SGHTA and CDR2 is FQGNSA. This CDR3 has 16 amino acids. Between the trimmed V and J ends, which lost 1 base and 1 base, there was a span of 11 bases. The CDR3 sequence is CASSLVARGSNQPQHF. CDR3 nucleotide sequence: TGTGCCAGCAGCTTAGTAGCAAGGGGAAGCAATCAGCCCCAGCATTTT.

This chain joins TRBV2 and TRBJ1-2, with TRBD1 as a possible D gene (6 bases). This CDR3 spans 13 amino acids. V was cut by 7 bases and J by 8 bases, with 17 bases left in between. Germline CDR1 and CDR2: SNHLY and FYNNEI. CDR3 amino acids: CASTATDSTGYTF. The CDR3 coding sequence is TGTGCCAGCACCGCTACGGACAGCACCGGCTACACCTTC. Looking up the rest from reference TRBV2 and TRBJ1-2 gives the full variable domain: EPEVTQTPSHQVTQMGQEVILRCVPISNHLYFYWYRQILGQKVEFLVSFYNNEISEKSEIFDDQFSVERPDGSNFTLKIRSTKLEDSAMYFCASTATDSTGYTFGSGTRLTVV.